The T cell receptor beta chain described here comes from a study of T cell responses to AZD1222 COVID-19 vaccine. Sequencing used immunoSEQ multiplex PCR; TCRdb keeps in-frame clones, though not all of them. The table shows roughly 140,000 clones, with 94% occurring only once. A remark on this clone: Its target is unknown.

CDR3 length equals 15 residues. The germline V gene has CDR1 SEHNR and CDR2 FQNEAQ (reference sequence). The V end lost 4 bases, the J end lost 4 bases, and 16 bases lay between the germline ends. The study, taken as a whole, reports: Dominant at 160-218 and 743-854, vaccine-associated CD4 TCRs also spanned spike. Sampling that yielded the repertoires occurred only after the peak T cell response. Spike-specific TCR breadth and depth both grew after two AZD1222 doses.

This TCR came from an adult in good health. Sample: peripheral blood, taken on day 0 of AZD1222 vaccination. This rearrangement joins TRBV7-9 to TRBJ1-1; tentatively, D is TRBD1 (5 bases). CDR3 in DNA: TGTGCCAGCAGCTCCACCCGTCAGGGTGGCACTGAAGCTTTCTTT. Its translation is CASSSTRQGGTEAFF. The whole variable domain, filled in from reference TRBV7-9 and TRBJ1-1, reads DTGVSQNPRHKITKRGQNVTFRCDPISEHNRLYWYRQTLGQGPEFLTYFQNEAQLEKSRLLSDRFSAERPKGSFSTLEIQRTEQGDSAMYLCASSSTRQGGTEAFFGQGTRLTVV.